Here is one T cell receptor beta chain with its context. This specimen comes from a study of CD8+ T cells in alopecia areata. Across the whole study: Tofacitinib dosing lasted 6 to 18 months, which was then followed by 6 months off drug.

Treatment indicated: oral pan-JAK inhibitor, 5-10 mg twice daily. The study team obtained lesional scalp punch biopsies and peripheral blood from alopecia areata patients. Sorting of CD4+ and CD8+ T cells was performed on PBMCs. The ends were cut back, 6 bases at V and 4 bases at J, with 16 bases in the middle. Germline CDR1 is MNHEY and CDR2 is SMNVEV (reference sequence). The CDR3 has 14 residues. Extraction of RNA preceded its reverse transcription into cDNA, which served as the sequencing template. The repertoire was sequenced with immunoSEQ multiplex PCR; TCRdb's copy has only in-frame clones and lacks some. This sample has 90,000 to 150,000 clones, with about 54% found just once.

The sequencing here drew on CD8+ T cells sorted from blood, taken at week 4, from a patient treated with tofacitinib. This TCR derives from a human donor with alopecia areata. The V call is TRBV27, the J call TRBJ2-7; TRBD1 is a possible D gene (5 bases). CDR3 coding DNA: TGTGCCAGCAGCGACAGCCGGAAGGTGTACGAGCAGTACTTC. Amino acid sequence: CASSDSRKVYEQYF.